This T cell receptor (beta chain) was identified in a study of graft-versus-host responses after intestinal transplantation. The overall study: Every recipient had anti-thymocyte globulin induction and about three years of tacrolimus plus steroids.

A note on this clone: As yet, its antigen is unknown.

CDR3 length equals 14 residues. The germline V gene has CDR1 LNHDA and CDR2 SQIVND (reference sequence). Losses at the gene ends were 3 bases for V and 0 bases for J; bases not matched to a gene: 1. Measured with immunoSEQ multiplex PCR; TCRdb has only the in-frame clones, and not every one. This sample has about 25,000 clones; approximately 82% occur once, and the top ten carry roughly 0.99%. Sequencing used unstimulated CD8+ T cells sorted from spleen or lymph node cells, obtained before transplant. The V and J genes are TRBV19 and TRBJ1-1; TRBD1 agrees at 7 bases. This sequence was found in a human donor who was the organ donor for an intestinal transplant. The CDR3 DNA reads TGTGCCAGTAGTATGGGACAGTTGAACACTGAAGCTTTCTTT. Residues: CASSMGQLNTEAFF.